This T cell receptor beta chain was recovered during a study of CD8 T cells in ankylosing spondylitis. Study results and limitations: Disease-linked clones reportedly showed significant enrichment in matched ankylosing spondylitis synovial fluid.

TCRdb re-called the 5' RACE reads through MiXCR, storing one row per CDR3 protein. Of more than 250,000 distinct CDR3 sequences listed, around 10% are singletons. This clonotype occurred a few times. Antigen: not known. The CDR3 is 10 amino acids. The V end was cut by 1 base, the J end by 8 bases, with 5 bases between. The germline gives CDR1 GTSNPN, CDR2 SVGIG (reference sequence). The sample comprised blood, either unsorted or a sorted T cell fraction (not recorded which). The origin of this receptor is a female donor with ankylosing spondylitis or in good health (not recorded which). The chain carries TRBV30 and TRBJ1-1; D is undetermined. Here the CDR3 DNA reads TGTGCCTGGAGTGCCGTGGAAGCTTTCTTT. Protein: CAWSAVEAFF.